One sample yielded the 5 T cell receptor beta chains listed below, sequenced in a study of T cell responses to AZD1222 COVID-19 vaccine. Data came from immunoSEQ multiplex PCR; TCRdb stores just in-frame clones and leaves some out. The data hold more than 80,000 clones, with 88% observed a single time. The source material was peripheral blood, sampled on day 0 of AZD1222 vaccination. The source of these receptors is an adult in good health.

V gene TRBV20-1 combines with J gene TRBJ1-1, with no clear D. Trimming took off 3 bases at V and 0 bases at J, with 2 bases between the two ends. This CDR3 region has 11 residues. Looked up from germline, CDR1 is DFQATT and CDR2 is SNEGSKA (reference sequence). CDR3 in DNA: TGCAGTGCTAGGGTGAACACTGAAGCTTTCTTT. This codes for CSARVNTEAFF.

The chain employs TRBV2 and TRBJ1-5; unclear D gene. The CDR3 has 13 amino acids. In germline, CDR1 is SNHLY, CDR2 FYNNEI. V lost 2 bases, J lost 6 bases, and 8 bases lay in between. As DNA, the CDR3 is TGTGCCAGCAGTGAACAGGAGGGTCAGCCCCAGCATTTT. Protein sequence: CASSEQEGQPQHF.

The rearrangement uses TRBV28 and TRBJ1-4; 8 bases map to TRBD1. V lost 5 bases, J lost 2 bases, and 10 bases stayed unmatched. The CDR3 covers 17 residues. CDR1 is MDHEN, CDR2 SYDVKM, per germline. CDR3 sequence reads: CASSTRTGIRTNEKLFF. In nucleotides, the CDR3 is TGTGCCAGCAGTACTCGGACAGGGATTAGGACTAATGAAAAACTGTTTTTT.

The chain couples TRBV3-1 (or the pseudogene TRBV3-2) to TRBJ2-5, with 9 bases lining up with TRBD1. Germline values: CDR1 LGHDT, CDR2 YNNKEL (reference sequence). J lost 2 bases, V lost 1 base, and 2 bases had no gene match. The CDR3 has 15 residues. CDR3: CASSQVTGGQETQYF. The CDR3, as DNA: TGTGCCAGCAGCCAAGTGACAGGGGGACAAGAGACCCAGTACTTC.

The V gene is TRBV9, the J gene TRBJ2-3; D possibly uses TRBD1 or TRBD2 (5 bases each). The CDR3 contains 15 residues. The germline V gene encodes CDR1 SGDLS and CDR2 YYNGEE. Trimming removed 0 bases from V and 2 bases from J, with 10 bases in between. CDR3 region: CASSVVGAITDTQYF. DNA of the CDR3: TGTGCCAGCAGCGTAGTCGGGGCTATCACAGATACGCAGTATTTT.